This TCR beta chain was sequenced during a study of blood T cell repertoires in COVID-19. Turning to the study itself: PBMCs, B-cell-depleted T cells, or T cells provided the cDNA or gDNA that made up the material.

The CDR3 is 15 residues long. V lost 0 bases and J lost 6, with 12 bases in between. The V gene's germline CDR1 is MNHEY and CDR2 SVGEGT. Authors' analysis steps: Reference gene primer amplification gave estimated nucleated cell counts. Sequencing used immunoSEQ multiplex PCR; TCRdb keeps in-frame clones, though not all of them. The V and J calls and clone size were taken over from that table, and D and trimming were inferred from the DNA. The sample holds about 150,000 clones; about 87% are singletons and the top ten take around 45%. Only a few counts were recorded for this clone. This chain uses TRBV6-2 or TRBV6-3 with TRBJ2-1, with D maybe TRBD2 (6 bases). The sequence was obtained from a human donor in a cohort sampled during active COVID-19. The material sequenced was peripheral blood. The CDR3 spells CASSYSMSGANEQFF. In DNA, the CDR3 is TGTGCCAGCAGTTACTCGATGTCGGGAGCCAATGAGCAGTTCTTC.